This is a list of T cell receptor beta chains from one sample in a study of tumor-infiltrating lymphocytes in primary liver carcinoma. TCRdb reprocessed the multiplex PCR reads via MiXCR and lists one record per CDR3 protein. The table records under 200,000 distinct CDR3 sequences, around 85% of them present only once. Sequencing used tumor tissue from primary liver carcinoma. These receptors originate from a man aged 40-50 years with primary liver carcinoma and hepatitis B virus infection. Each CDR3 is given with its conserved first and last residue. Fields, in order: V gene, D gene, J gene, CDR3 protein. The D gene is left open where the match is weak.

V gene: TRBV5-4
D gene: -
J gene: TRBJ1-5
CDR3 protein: CASRLVTNDQPQHF

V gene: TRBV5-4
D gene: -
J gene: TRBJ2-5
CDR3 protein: CASSPAQVGETLYF

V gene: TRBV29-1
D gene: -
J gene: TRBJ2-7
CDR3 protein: CSLPLEHFF

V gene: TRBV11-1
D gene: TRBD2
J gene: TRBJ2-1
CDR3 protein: CASILVKRGGYYEQFF

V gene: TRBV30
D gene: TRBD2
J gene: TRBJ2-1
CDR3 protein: CAWSRASGSYYQQFF

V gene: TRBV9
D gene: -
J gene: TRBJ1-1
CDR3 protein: CASSEIGGRNTEAFF

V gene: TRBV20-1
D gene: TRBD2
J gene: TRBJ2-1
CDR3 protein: CSAPTSGPSYNEQFF

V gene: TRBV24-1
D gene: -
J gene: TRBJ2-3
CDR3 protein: CATSWATDMHYF

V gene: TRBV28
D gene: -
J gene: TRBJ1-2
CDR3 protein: CASSLSRENYGYTF

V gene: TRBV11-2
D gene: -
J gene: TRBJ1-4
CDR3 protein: CASSLDPTGIEKLSF

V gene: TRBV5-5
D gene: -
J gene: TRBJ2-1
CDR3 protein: CACSLGLDTVNEEFF

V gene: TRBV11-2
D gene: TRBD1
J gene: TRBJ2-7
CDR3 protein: CDSDLRWTGENEPYF

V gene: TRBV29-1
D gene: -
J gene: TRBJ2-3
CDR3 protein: CSVGLGSTDTQNF

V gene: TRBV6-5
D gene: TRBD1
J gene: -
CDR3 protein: CASRNSGTGNQPQYF

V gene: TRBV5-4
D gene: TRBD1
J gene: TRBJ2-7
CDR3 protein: CASSAGTGNPHEQYF

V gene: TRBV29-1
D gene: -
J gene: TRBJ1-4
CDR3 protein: CRVEGGGGEKLFF

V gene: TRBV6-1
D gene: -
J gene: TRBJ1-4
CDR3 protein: CASCEAGIATNEELFF

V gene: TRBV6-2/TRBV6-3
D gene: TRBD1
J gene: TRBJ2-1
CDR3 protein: CVSSYPDRSPYNEQFF

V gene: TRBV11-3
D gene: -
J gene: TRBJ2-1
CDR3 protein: CASNINANEQFF

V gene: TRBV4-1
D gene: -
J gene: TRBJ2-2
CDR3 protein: CASSLGERTGKLFF

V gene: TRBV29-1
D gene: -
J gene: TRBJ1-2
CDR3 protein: CSVVQGWGMGYGYTF

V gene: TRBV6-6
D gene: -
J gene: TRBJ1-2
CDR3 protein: CASSRGIGTQYSYTF

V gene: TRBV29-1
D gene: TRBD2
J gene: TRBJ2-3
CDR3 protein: CSAAGRSGSGRAQYF

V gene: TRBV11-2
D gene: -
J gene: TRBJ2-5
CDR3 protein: CASSLYMDRESQYF

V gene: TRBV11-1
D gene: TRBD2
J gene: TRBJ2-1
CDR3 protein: CASSDVAGWLNNEQFF

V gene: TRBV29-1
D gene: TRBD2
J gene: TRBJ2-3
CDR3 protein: CSVRGLAEGRADTHYF

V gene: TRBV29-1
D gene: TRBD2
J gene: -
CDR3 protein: CSVPGTRYIEQYF

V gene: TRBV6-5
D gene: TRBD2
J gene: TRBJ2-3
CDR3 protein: CASDPGLAGTETQYF

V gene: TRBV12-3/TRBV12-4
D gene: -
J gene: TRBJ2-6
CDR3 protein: CASSRTRLVPGLASGAKVLTF

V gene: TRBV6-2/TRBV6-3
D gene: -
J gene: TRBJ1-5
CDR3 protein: CASSHTHRTLTPNRTQHF

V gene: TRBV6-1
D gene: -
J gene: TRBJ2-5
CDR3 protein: CASSVRDEETHYF

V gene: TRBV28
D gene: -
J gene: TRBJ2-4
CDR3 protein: CASRGDMFKNIQYF

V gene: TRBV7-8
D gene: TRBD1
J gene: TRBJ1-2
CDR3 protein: CASSLAAGGHGYTF

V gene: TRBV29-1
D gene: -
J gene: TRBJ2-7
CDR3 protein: CSVERSREQYF

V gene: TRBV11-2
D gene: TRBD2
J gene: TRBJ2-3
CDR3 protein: CASTDQESSGSSNTQYF

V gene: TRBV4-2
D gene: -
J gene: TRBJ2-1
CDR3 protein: CASSQDLARASYNEQFF

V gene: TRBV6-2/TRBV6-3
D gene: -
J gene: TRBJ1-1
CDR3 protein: CANSYGMNTEAFF

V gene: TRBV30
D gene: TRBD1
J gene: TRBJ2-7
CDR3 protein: CAWIGDRAYEQYF

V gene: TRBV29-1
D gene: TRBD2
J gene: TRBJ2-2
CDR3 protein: CSVGTSAVNIGELLF

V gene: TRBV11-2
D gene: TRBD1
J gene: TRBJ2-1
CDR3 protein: CASSYGTGEKFF

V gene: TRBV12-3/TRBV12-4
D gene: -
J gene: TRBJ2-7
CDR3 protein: CASSNSGIIEPYF

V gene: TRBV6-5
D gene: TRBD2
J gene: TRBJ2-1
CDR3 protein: CTSSYSGLADQNRYNEQFF

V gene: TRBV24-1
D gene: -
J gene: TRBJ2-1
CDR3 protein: CATRRDDEEFF

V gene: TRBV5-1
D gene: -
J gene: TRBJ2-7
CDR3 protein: CASNTSGGRSYEQYF

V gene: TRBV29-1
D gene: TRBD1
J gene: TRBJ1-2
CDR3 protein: CSVMTGREGYTF

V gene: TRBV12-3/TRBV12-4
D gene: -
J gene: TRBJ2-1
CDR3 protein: CASSKAEDRWTEQFF

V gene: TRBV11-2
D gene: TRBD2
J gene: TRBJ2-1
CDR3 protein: CASSFSGPLDNGQLF

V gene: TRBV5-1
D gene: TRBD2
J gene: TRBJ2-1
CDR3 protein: CASSLGGSGYNEQFF

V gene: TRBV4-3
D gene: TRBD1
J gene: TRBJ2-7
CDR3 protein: CASSQDSGTAGAEYF

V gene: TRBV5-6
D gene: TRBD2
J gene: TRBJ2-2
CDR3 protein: CASRLAGRGELLF

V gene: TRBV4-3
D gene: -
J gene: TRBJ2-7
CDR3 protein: CASSRDRTSYEQYF

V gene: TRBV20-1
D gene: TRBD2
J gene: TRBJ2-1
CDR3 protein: CSAFASGSANDQFF

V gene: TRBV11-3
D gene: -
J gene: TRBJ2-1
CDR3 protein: CASTLESGDKQFF

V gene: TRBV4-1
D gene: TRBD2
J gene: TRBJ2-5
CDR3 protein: CASSHLNLTGGRETQYF

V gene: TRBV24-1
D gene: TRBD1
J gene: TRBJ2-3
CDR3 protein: CATSDVRTGNTDTQYF